A single sample gave rise to the 7 T cell receptor beta chains below, sequenced in a study of T cell clonality in common variable immunodeficiency. Repertoires were generated with immunoSEQ multiplex PCR, while TCRdb's copy carries only in-frame clones and drops some. The sample has tens of thousands of clones, none seen only once. Source material: peripheral blood mononuclear cells. Source of these receptors: a person aged 18-69 years in good health.

This clone was detected many times. The observed sequence ends 3 residues before the CDR3 terminus, with the missing tail filled in from the germline J gene. This chain links TRBV5-6 with TRBJ1-4; TRBD1 matches at 7 bases. Germline values: CDR1 SGHDT, CDR2 YYEEEE. The CDR3 sequence is 14 residues long. V lost 4 bases, J lost 7 bases, and 7 bases stayed unmatched. The sequenced part of the CDR3 DNA is TGTGCCAGCAGCCTGGGACAGACGGGTGAAAAA. This encodes CASSLGQTGEK. The whole CDR3 sequence reads CASSLGQTGEKLFF.

This clone has at least ten counts. The sequenced fragment ends 3 residues before the CDR3 boundary, so the rest is inferred from the germline J gene. This rearrangement joins TRBV5-1 to TRBJ2-1; the match to TRBD2 covers 10 bases. This CDR3 has 19 residues. Per germline, CDR1 SGHRS and CDR2 YFSETQ. The ends lost 0 bases at V and 5 bases at J; junction bases unmatched: 14. CDR3: CASSLAPLAGTGEDNEQFF. The covered CDR3 bases are TGCGCCAGCAGCTTGGCCCCACTAGCGGGGACGGGTGAAGACAATGAG.

This clone was detected many times. The CDR3 is cut off 3 residues early in the read; its end comes from the germline J gene. This chain joins TRBV5-4 and TRBJ2-7; 7 nucleotides line up with TRBD2. Trimming at V came to 4 bases and at J to 1 base, leaving 11 bases not matched to a gene. CDR3 length: 16 amino acids. Germline lookup yields CDR1 SGHNT and CDR2 YYREEE (reference sequence). CDR3 protein: CASSGGGGPISYEQYF. CDR3 DNA (partial): TGTGCCAGCAGCGGTGGGGGGGGTCCCATATCCTACGAG.

In its sample, this clone was seen many times. The CDR3 loop is CASGLGANEQFF. The covered CDR3 bases are TGTGCTAGTGGTTTGGGAGCCAATGAG. The rearrangement joins TRBV12-5 to TRBJ2-1; no clear D. The CDR3 is cut off 3 residues early in the read; its end comes from the germline J gene. Germline V CDR1 and CDR2: LGHNT, FRNRAP. This CDR3 spans 12 amino acids. The V gene lost 1 base and the J gene lost 6 bases, with 4 bases spanning the gap.

This clone showed up many times. Coverage ceases 3 residues before the CDR3 finishes, and the germline J gene fills in the end. The chain uses TRBV13 and TRBJ2-7; D remains unclear. The CDR3 length is 14 residues. The germline CDR1 and CDR2 sequences are PRHDT and FYEKMQ (reference sequence). Between the trimmed V and J ends, which lost 7 bases and 1 base, there was a span of 14 bases. The part of the CDR3 DNA that was read is TGTGCCAGCACCTCCCCTAAGGGTTCCTACGAG. This sequence encodes CASTSPKGSYE. The whole CDR3 protein reads CASTSPKGSYEQYF.

Many counts were recorded for this clone. From the germline J gene comes the end of the CDR3, since the read stops 3 residues before it. The chain links TRBV20-1 to TRBJ2-7, with D maybe TRBD2 (6 bases). Germline CDR1 DFQATT, CDR2 SNEGSKA (reference sequence). V lost 0 bases and J lost 4, with 13 bases in between. This CDR3 has 14 residues. CDR3 DNA (partial): TGCAGTGCTAGAGAAGGTAGGGGAGGTTACGAG. Its protein product is CSAREGRGGYE. The whole CDR3 reads CSAREGRGGYEQYF.

This clone was observed at least ten times. The CDR3 end falls 3 residues outside the read, so it is completed with the germline J gene. The chain employs TRBV19 and TRBJ2-3; D possibly corresponds to TRBD2 (5 bases). Germline CDR1 is LNHDA and CDR2 is SQIVND (reference sequence). This CDR3 has 15 amino acids. The sequenced CDR3 bases are TGTGCCAGTAGTTTTCTAGCCTCAGGTCCCATTTCG. Translated: CASSFLASGPIS. The CDR3, in full, reads CASSFLASGPISQYF.